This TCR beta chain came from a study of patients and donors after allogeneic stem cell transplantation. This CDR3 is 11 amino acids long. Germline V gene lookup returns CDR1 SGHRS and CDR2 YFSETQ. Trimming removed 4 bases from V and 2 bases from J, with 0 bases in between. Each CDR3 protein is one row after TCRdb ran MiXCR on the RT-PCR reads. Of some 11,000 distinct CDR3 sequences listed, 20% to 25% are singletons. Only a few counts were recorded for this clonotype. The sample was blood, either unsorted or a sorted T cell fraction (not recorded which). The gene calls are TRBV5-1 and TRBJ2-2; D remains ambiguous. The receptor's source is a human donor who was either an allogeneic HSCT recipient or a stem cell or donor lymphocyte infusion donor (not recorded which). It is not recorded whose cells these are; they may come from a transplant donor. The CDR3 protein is CASSNTGELFF. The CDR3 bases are TGCGCCAGCAGCAACACCGGGGAGCTGTTTTTT.